This T cell receptor beta chain was captured by sequencing in a study of T cell responses to AZD1222 COVID-19 vaccine (dated by TCRdb to the early 2020s). Regarding the complete study: AZD1222 recipients whose second dose came at about 4 weeks and those whose second dose came at about 12 weeks were combined into one group, since spike-specific TCR depth and breadth did not differ between the two schedules. Trial participants were enrolled by age into 18-55, 56-69 and 70-plus year subgroups, with roughly 160, 29 and 62 TCR-sequenced participants respectively. A total of roughly 240 trial participants underwent TCR sequencing, of whom about 210 received two doses of AZD1222 and about 25 received two doses of the MenACWY control vaccine.

What the study reported, not specific to this receptor: Most participants were white British and females outnumbered males, and the authors suggested that clonal diversity may have been underestimated. Conclusions about previously exposed vaccinees are limited, since just five or six AZD1222 recipients were seropositive for SARS-CoV-2 at baseline. Because no day 14 peak-response samples were available, repertoires were characterized only after the peak T cell response. The whole spike protein was spanned by vaccine-associated CD4 TCRs, and dominant responses were seen in regions 160-218 and 743-854. Reportedly, close to half of the unique spike-specific TCRs recognized epitopes lying outside the regions that are mutated in the B.1.351 and B.1.1.7 variants. The 56-69-year group was small, and its depth increase did not reach significance, likely because of low power. Spike-specific TCR breadth and depth rose significantly after two AZD1222 doses compared with day 0 and with MenACWY recipients.

The CDR3 regions of human TCRbeta chains were analyzed by immunosequencing. Regarding the original processing steps: TCRs in the repertoires were matched against a reference library of SARS-CoV-2-specific TCRs that had been generated with the MIRA antigen-specificity platform. Breadth meant the fraction of unique TCRs that were SARS-CoV-2-associated, whereas depth meant the fraction of total T cells that were SARS-CoV-2-associated. Using the MIRA data, each spike-specific TCR was assigned both to the spike region to which the TCR was reactive and to a CD4 or CD8 class. Log10-transformed breadth and depth values were compared by one-way ANOVA with Sidak's multiple comparisons tests. The table comes from immuneACCESS by way of TCRdb, which keeps in-frame sequences with V and J called. Part of the clones is missing from these tables; in studies checked, under half for an unresolved V gene and the rest for unknown reasons. That table gives V, J and clone size, and the DNA gave D and trimming. Counted in this sample were about 110,000 clones; more than 75% of them appeared once. Of the sample, 7.7% falls within the top ten clones.

Notes on this clone: The target of this receptor is not known. The record has no base qualities; no much larger clone is one base away.

Per the germline V gene, SGHTA is the CDR1 and FQGNSA is the CDR2. The junction shows trimming of 5 bases on V and 0 bases on J, plus 15 bases between the germline ends. The CDR3 spans 16 residues, from the cysteine through the phenylalanine. Just the 48-base CDR3 DNA is kept, in frame starting at base 1. The time point label of this sample denotes: baseline before first vaccination. Vaccinee samples came from UK trials COV001 and COV002, including a single-blind randomized controlled phase 2/3 trial of AZD1222 (ChAdOx1 nCoV-19) in healthy adults. Trial participant PBMC samples were collected at day 0 and day 28 after the second dose for TCRbeta chain sequencing.

The clonotype comes from an adult in good health. The sample here was peripheral blood, taken on day 0 of AZD1222 vaccination. The receptor chain draws on TRBV7-2 and TRBJ2-3; the D gene assignment is ambiguous. The DNA sequence is TGTGCCAGCAGCCCGCGGACGGACGGGAGCACAGATACGCAGTATTTT. Translated, it reads CASSPRTDGSTDTQYF.